The 9 T cell receptor beta chains in this list originate from one sample, sequenced in a study of blood T cell repertoires in COVID-19. Libraries were prepared by immunoSEQ multiplex PCR; TCRdb keeps only in-frame clonotypes and omits some of them. This sample has about 71,000 clones, with around 76% found just once. The sequenced material came from peripheral blood. These receptors were obtained from a woman of 80 years or more with acute or convalescent COVID-19.

V and J are TRBV7-2 and TRBJ1-2; possible D gene TRBD1, 5 bases. V was clipped by 5 bases and J by 8 bases, with 18 bases between them. The CDR3 length is 14 residues. Germline CDR1 is SGHTA and CDR2 is FQGNSA. For the CDR3, the DNA is TGTGCCAGCAGCCCAGGGCCTCCCGGGGGGGGCTACACCTTC. Translating gives CASSPGPPGGGYTF.

This chain joins TRBV6-5 and TRBJ2-7, with a possible D match to TRBD2 (5 bases). The CDR3 length is 14 residues. Germline V CDR1 and CDR2: MNHEY, SVGAGI. Trimming pared 6 bases from V and 3 bases from J, leaving 15 bases between. In DNA, the CDR3 is TGTGCCAGCAGCCTAGCCACTTCCAACTACGAGCAGTACTTC. It translates to CASSLATSNYEQYF.

The chain combines TRBV27 with TRBJ2-1; no firm D call. The CDR3 covers 11 residues. Trimming stripped 3 bases from V and 9 bases from J, with 6 bases between. The germline V gene has CDR1 MNHEY and CDR2 SMNVEV (reference sequence). CDR3: CASSFSTEQFF. CDR3 DNA: TGTGCCAGCAGTTTTAGTACTGAGCAGTTCTTC.

A word on this clone: This sample includes further DNA sequences coding for the same CDR3. DNA of the CDR3: TGTGCCACCAGTGACCCCGGGACAGGGGACTACAATGAGCAGTTCTTC. This encodes CATSDPGTGDYNEQFF. The J gene is TRBJ2-1, the V gene TRBV24-1, with 10 bases fitting TRBD1. Trimming at V came to 4 bases and at J to 3 bases, leaving 5 bases not matched to a gene. The V gene's germline CDR1 is KGHDR and CDR2 SFDVKD. The CDR3 is made up of 16 amino acids.

This chain uses TRBV2 with TRBJ2-5, with D possibly TRBD2 on 7 matching bases. Trimming shortened V by 3 bases and J by 4 bases, and 15 bases separated the two germline ends. The CDR3 length is 15 residues. In germline, CDR1 is SNHLY, CDR2 FYNNEI. The CDR3 coding sequence is TGTGCCAGCAGTGAGATGACAGGACTAGGAGAGACCCAGTACTTC. Its translation: CASSEMTGLGETQYF.

This clone was found a few times. The chain recombines TRBV7-8 with TRBJ2-2; 10 nucleotides line up with TRBD1. Germline V CDR1 and CDR2: SGHVS, FQNEAQ. This CDR3 contains 16 residues. The ends lost 2 bases at V and 6 bases at J; junction bases unmatched: 6. The CDR3 loop reads CASSLMTGGIAGELFF. For the CDR3, the DNA is TGTGCCAGCAGCTTAATGACAGGGGGCATCGCCGGGGAGCTGTTTTTT. The entire variable domain, with the rest obtained from reference TRBV7-8 and TRBJ2-2, is as follows: GAGVSQSPRYKVAKRGQDVALRCDPISGHVSLFWYQQALGQGPEFLTYFQNEAQLDKSGLPSDRFFAERPEGSVSTLKIQRTQQEDSAVYLCASSLMTGGIAGELFFGEGSRLTVL.

In this sample, this clone turned up once. This chain joins TRBV27 and TRBJ2-1; 12 bases align to TRBD2. The CDR3 has 17 amino acids. The junction had 11 bases not matched to a gene; V was cut back by 5 bases and J by 6 bases. Germline assignment: CDR1 MNHEY and CDR2 SMNVEV (reference sequence). The CDR3 DNA is TGTGCCAGCAGTCCCACTAGCGGGAGGCCCCCCTTCAATGAGCAGTTCTTC. It translates to CASSPTSGRPPFNEQFF.

The chain recombines TRBV27 with TRBJ2-2, with 8 bases fitting TRBD1. Per germline, CDR1 MNHEY and CDR2 SMNVEV (reference sequence). V lost 6 bases to trimming and J lost 6 bases; unmatched junction nucleotides: 9. The CDR3 sequence is 15 residues long. This CDR3 reads CASRQDRVAAGELFF. CDR3 nucleotide sequence: TGTGCCAGCAGACAGGACAGGGTAGCCGCCGGGGAGCTGTTTTTT.

V gene TRBV24-1 combines with J gene TRBJ2-5; D is ambiguous. Trimming removed 0 bases from V and 5 bases from J, with 12 bases in between. The CDR3 length is 15 residues. Per the germline V gene, CDR1 is KGHDR and CDR2 is SFDVKD. The chain's CDR3 is CATSDLPTRGETQYF. The CDR3 coding sequence is TGTGCCACCAGTGATTTGCCGACTCGTGGGGAGACCCAGTACTTC.